The T cell receptor beta chain under discussion was sequenced for a study of preoperative IRX-2 immunotherapy in early breast cancer (dated by TCRdb to about 2019). Explained via the paper, the treatment or condition label denotes: preoperative locoregional IRX-2 cytokine immunotherapy. The samples were obtained from a phase Ib study that tested preoperative, locoregional IRX-2 cytokine immunotherapy designed to prime immune responses. Patients with early-stage breast cancer who were given IRX-2 before surgery served as donors. The sample holds one count of this clone. Its cognate antigen has yet to be identified. The record has no base qualities; no much larger clone is one base away. Libraries were made using the immunoSEQ multiplex PCR assay. TCRdb mirrors the immuneACCESS table, restricted to in-frame sequences. Some clones are absent from its copies; in checked studies, under half trace to an unresolved V gene, and the reason for the others is unknown. The sample contains 24,000 or so clones, around 90% of them found a single time. Less than 35% of the sample comes from the top ten.

The CDR3, from cysteine to phenylalanine, totals 17 residues. Just the 51-base CDR3 DNA is kept, in frame starting at base 1. The V end gives up 6 bases and the J end 4 bases, leaving 10 bases in the junction not matched to a gene. Via the germline V gene, CDR1 is KGHSH and CDR2 LQKENI. The rearranged segments are TRBV18 and TRBJ2-5; 14 bases in the middle match TRBD2. The sample consisted of tumor tissue, taken after IRX-2 immunotherapy. The sequence derives from a human donor with breast cancer. Here the CDR3 is given as CASSPTSGGATGETQYF. The base sequence is TGTGCCAGCTCGCCGACTAGCGGGGGGGCCACCGGAGAGACCCAGTACTTC.